This T cell receptor beta chain was documented in a study of OX40 agonist ivuxolimab in advanced cancers. Study background: Ivuxolimab, which patients received intravenously every 2 weeks, was dosed at 0.01 to 10 mg/kg. Antecedent anti-PD-1, anti-PD-L1 or anti-CTLA-4 therapy was permissible, with roughly 36% having received some.

Produced via immunoSEQ multiplex PCR; TCRdb's table is partial and in-frame only. The sample lists some 100,000 clones, around 86% occurring once. The germline V and J ends were trimmed by 0 bases and 5 bases, with 14 bases remaining between them. CDR1 is SGHRS, CDR2 YFSETQ, per germline. CDR3 length: 15 amino acids. Worth noting for this clone: Antigen unknown.

Study-wide results and caveats: Researchers report that CD8+ T cells had, on average, more expanded clones than CD4+. Normalized expansion of T-cell clones was also low for some nonresponders.

The TCR sequence derives from an adult with an advanced solid tumor such as melanoma, head and neck, liver or kidney cancer. The J gene is TRBJ1-1, the V gene TRBV5-1; D ambiguous. The source was CD4+ or CD8+ T cells sorted from blood, collected in a trial of the OX40 agonist ivuxolimab. CDR3 in amino acids: CASSLEPEPGTEAFF. CDR3 sequence (DNA): TGCGCCAGCAGCTTGGAACCGGAACCGGGGACTGAAGCTTTCTTT.